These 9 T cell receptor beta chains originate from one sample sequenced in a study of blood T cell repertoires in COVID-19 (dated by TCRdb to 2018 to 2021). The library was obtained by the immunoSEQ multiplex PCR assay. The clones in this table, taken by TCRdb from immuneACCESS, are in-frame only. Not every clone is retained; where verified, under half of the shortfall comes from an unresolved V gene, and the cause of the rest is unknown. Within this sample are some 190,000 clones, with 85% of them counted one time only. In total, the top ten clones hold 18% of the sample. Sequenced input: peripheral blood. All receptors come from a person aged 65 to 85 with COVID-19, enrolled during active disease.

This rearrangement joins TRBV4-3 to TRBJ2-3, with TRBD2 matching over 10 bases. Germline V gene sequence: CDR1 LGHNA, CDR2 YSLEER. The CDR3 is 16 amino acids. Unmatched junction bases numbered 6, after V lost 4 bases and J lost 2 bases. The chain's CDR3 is CASSPGTSVYTDTQYF. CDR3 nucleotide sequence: TGCGCCAGCAGCCCGGGGACTAGCGTATACACAGATACGCAGTATTTT.

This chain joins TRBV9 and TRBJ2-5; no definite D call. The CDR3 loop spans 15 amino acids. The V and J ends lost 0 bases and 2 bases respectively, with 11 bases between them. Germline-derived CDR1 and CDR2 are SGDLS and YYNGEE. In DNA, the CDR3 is TGTGCCAGCAGCGTAGATGGCCAGGAACAAGAGACCCAGTACTTC. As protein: CASSVDGQEQETQYF.

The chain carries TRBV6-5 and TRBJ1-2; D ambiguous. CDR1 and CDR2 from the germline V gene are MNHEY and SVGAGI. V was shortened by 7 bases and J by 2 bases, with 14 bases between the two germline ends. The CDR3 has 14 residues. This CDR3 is CASKSWRQNYGYTF. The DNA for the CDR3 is TGTGCCAGCAAAAGTTGGCGGCAGAACTATGGCTACACCTTC.

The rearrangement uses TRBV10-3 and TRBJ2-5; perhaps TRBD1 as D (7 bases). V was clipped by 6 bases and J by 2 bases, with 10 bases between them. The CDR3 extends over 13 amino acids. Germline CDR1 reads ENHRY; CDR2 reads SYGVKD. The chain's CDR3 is CAIRGGQQETQYF. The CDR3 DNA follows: TGTGCCATCAGGGGGGGACAGCAAGAGACCCAGTACTTC.

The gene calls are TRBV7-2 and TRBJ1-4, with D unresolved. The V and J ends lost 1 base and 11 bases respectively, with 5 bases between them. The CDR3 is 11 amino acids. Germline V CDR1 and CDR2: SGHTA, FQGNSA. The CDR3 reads CASSLGGKLFF. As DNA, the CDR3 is TGTGCCAGCAGCTTAGGCGGGAAACTGTTTTTT.

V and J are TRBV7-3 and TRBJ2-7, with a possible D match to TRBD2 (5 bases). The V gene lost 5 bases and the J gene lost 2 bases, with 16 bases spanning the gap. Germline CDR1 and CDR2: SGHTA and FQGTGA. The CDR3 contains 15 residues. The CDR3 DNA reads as TGTGCCAGCAGCCCCGAGGGCGCCCCACCCTACGAGCAGTACTTC. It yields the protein CASSPEGAPPYEQYF.

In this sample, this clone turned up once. Here the CDR3 reads CASSRGQGGQPQHF. In nucleotides, the CDR3 is TGTGCCAGCAGCCGAGGACAGGGTGGTCAGCCCCAGCATTTT. This chain links TRBV4-2 with TRBJ1-5; 8 bases agree with TRBD1. This CDR3 is built from 14 residues. After removal of 4 bases from V and 6 bases from J, the junction contained 5 bases not matched to a gene. The germline gives CDR1 LGHNA, CDR2 YNFKEQ.

The CDR3 region has the DNA TGTGCCAGCGGGGGCAACTATGGCTACACCTTC. Protein product: CASGGNYGYTF. The chain recombines TRBV3-1 (or the pseudogene TRBV3-2) with TRBJ1-2; a possible D gene is TRBD1 (6 bases). The CDR3 has 11 residues. Germline assignment: CDR1 LGHDT and CDR2 YNNKEL (reference sequence). The ends were cut back, 8 bases at V and 2 bases at J, with 6 bases in the middle.

CDR3 in DNA: TGTGCCACCAGTGATGTCGGGACAGGGGTTGGTCAGCCCCAGCATTTT. Its protein product is CATSDVGTGVGQPQHF. This chain joins TRBV24-1 and TRBJ1-5, with 10 positions matching TRBD1. The germline V gene has CDR1 KGHDR and CDR2 SFDVKD. The length of the CDR3 is 16 residues. The trim removed 3 bases at V and 6 bases at J, leaving 7 bases unmatched.